The 20 T cell receptor beta chains below all came from one sample that was sequenced in a study of OX40 agonist ivuxolimab in advanced cancers. The data were produced by immunoSEQ multiplex PCR, yet TCRdb's version contains in-frame clones alone and is incomplete. The sample carries 65,000 to 80,000 clones, 80% recorded once. The starting material was CD4+ or CD8+ T cells sorted from blood, obtained in a trial of the OX40 agonist ivuxolimab. The receptors originated from an adult with an advanced solid tumor such as melanoma, head and neck, liver or kidney cancer.

The chain uses TRBV4-1 and TRBJ1-5, with a weak D call TRBD1 (6 bases). Germline lookup yields CDR1 MGHRA and CDR2 YSYEKL. Trimming removed 5 bases at V and 7 bases at J, with 18 bases between. CDR3 length: 15 amino acids. The CDR3 coding sequence is TGCGCCAGCAGCACCCGGGGGGCCCAGGGGCAGCCCCAGCATTTT. Translating gives CASSTRGAQGQPQHF.

The V call is TRBV5-4, the J call TRBJ2-7; 7 nucleotides line up with TRBD1. Germline V CDR1 and CDR2: SGHNT, YYREEE (reference sequence). The CDR3 spans 14 residues. V shed 5 bases, J shed 6 bases, and the junction held 11 bases outside the gene matches. The CDR3 here is CASRFDREVSEQYF. As DNA, the CDR3 is TGTGCCAGCAGGTTTGACAGGGAAGTCTCCGAGCAGTACTTC.

The CDR3 DNA reads as TGTGCCAGCAGCCAAGGACAGGGGGTCATAGGAGAGACCCAGTACTTC. Amino acid sequence: CASSQGQGVIGETQYF. The rearrangement joins TRBV14 to TRBJ2-5, with TRBD1 matching 9 bases. The V gene end was trimmed by 1 base and the J gene end by 4 bases; junction bases not matched to a gene: 7. CDR1 SGHDN and CDR2 FVKESK come from the germline V gene. The CDR3 spans 16 residues.

This chain uses TRBV2 with TRBJ1-1; 8 bases fit TRBD1. V lost 9 bases to trimming and J lost 6 bases; unmatched junction nucleotides: 9. The germline V gene encodes CDR1 SNHLY and CDR2 FYNNEI. The length of the CDR3 is 13 residues. This CDR3 reads CASSLDREAEAFF. The CDR3 nucleotides read TGTGCCAGTTCCTTGGACAGGGAGGCTGAAGCTTTCTTT.

This chain joins TRBV18 and TRBJ2-5, with a tentative D call TRBD1 (5 bases). The CDR3 has 13 residues. Germline V gene sequence: CDR1 KGHSH, CDR2 LQKENI. Trimming took off 2 bases at V and 5 bases at J, with 9 bases between the two ends. CDR3: CASSPGADETQYF. DNA of the CDR3: TGTGCCAGCTCACCAGGGGCGGACGAGACCCAGTACTTC. Combining the CDR3 with reference TRBV18 and TRBJ2-5 gives the whole variable domain NAGVMQNPRHLVRRRGQEARLRCSPMKGHSHVYWYRQLPEEGLKFMVYLQKENIIDESGMPKERFSAEFPKEGPSILRIQQVVRGDSAAYFCASSPGADETQYFGPGTRLLVL.

This chain connects TRBV5-1 to TRBJ2-1; weak D call: TRBD2 (5 bases). Trimming pared 0 bases from V and 0 bases from J, leaving 10 bases between. The CDR3 sequence is 16 residues long. CDR1 SGHRS and CDR2 YFSETQ come from the germline V gene. CDR3 DNA sequence: TGCGCCAGCAGCTTGGCCCCGGGGTCCTCCTACAATGAGCAGTTCTTC. Translation gives CASSLAPGSSYNEQFF.

The chain employs TRBV30 and TRBJ2-2; 8 bases match TRBD1. V dropped 2 bases and J dropped 4; count of bases not matched to a gene: 3. The CDR3 loop spans 14 amino acids. The germline V gene encodes CDR1 GTSNPN and CDR2 SVGIG (reference sequence). The CDR3 nucleotides are TGTGCCTGGAGTTTACAGGGGGGCACCGGGGAGCTGTTTTTT. Its protein is CAWSLQGGTGELFF.

The CDR3, as DNA: TGCGCCAGCAGCATCGACATTCCTGGGGCCAACGTCCTGACTTTC. Its protein is CASSIDIPGANVLTF. The chain is built from TRBV5-1 and TRBJ2-6; D ambiguous. From germline, CDR1 is SGHRS and CDR2 YFSETQ. V lost 4 bases, J lost 2 bases, and 10 bases lay in between. This CDR3 is 15 amino acids long.

This clone was detected once. This chain uses TRBV11-3 with TRBJ2-3; 12 nucleotides match TRBD2. Losses at the gene ends were 2 bases for V and 0 bases for J; bases not matched to a gene: 9. CDR3 length: 19 residues. Germline CDR1 and CDR2: SGHNT and YENEEA. The CDR3 loop is CASSLTYQLAGGSTDTQYF. The CDR3, as DNA: TGTGCCAGCAGCTTAACCTACCAACTAGCGGGGGGTAGCACAGATACGCAGTATTTT.

The rearrangement links TRBV2 to TRBJ1-6; a possible D gene is TRBD1 (6 bases). The V and J ends lost 0 bases and 6 bases respectively, with 12 bases between them. Germline V CDR1 and CDR2: SNHLY, FYNNEI. This CDR3 comprises 16 residues. CDR3 in amino acids: CASSEAGGARNSPLHF. As DNA, the CDR3 is TGTGCCAGCAGTGAAGCGGGGGGGGCGCGTAATTCACCCCTCCACTTT.

V is TRBV10-3 and J is TRBJ2-1, with D perhaps given as TRBD1 or TRBD2 (6 bases each). Trimming took 10 bases from V and 8 from J, leaving 24 bases between them. CDR3 length equals 15 residues. The germline CDR1 and CDR2 sequences are ENHRY and SYGVKD. This chain's CDR3 is CATALGTGRGDEQFF. CDR3 nucleotides: TGTGCCACCGCTCTCGGTACGGGAAGGGGGGATGAGCAGTTCTTC.

This clone was observed a handful of times. The chain uses TRBV5-1 and TRBJ1-6; D is undetermined. This CDR3 region has 15 residues. Trimming took 1 base from V and 6 from J, leaving 11 bases between them. Germline loops: CDR1 SGHRS, CDR2 YFSETQ. Here the CDR3 reads CASSLSSGGNSPLHF. The CDR3, as DNA: TGCGCCAGCAGCTTGTCGTCTGGTGGTAATTCACCCCTCCACTTT.

This clone has a single count. The V call is TRBV6-5, the J call TRBJ2-1; 9 nucleotides agree with TRBD1. The germline V gene has CDR1 MNHEY and CDR2 SVGAGI. The CDR3 has 16 residues. J gave up 2 bases and V 0 bases, and 2 bases lay outside the gene matches. CDR3 sequence reads: CASSYSGTGTYNEQFF. Written as DNA, the CDR3 is TGTGCCAGCAGTTACTCAGGGACAGGGACCTACAATGAGCAGTTCTTC.

The CDR3 loop reads CASSLPWKSSYNEQFF. Written as DNA, the CDR3 is TGTGCCAGCAGCTTGCCATGGAAAAGCTCCTACAATGAGCAGTTCTTC. This chain joins TRBV5-6 and TRBJ2-1, with D unclear. The V end was cut by 1 base, the J end by 0 bases, with 11 bases between. Germline CDR1 and CDR2: SGHDT and YYEEEE. This CDR3 has 16 residues.

The chain joins TRBV5-4 to TRBJ2-5, with 12 positions matching TRBD2. CDR3 length: 16 residues. V lost 3 bases and J lost 6; bases outside the gene matches: 9. The germline gives CDR1 SGHNT, CDR2 YYREEE (reference sequence). The CDR3 DNA is TGTGCCAGCAGCTCGACTAGCGGGGGAGGTACGAAGACCCAGTACTTC. Its translation: CASSSTSGGGTKTQYF. Combining the CDR3 with reference TRBV5-4 and TRBJ2-5 gives the whole variable domain ETGVTQSPTHLIKTRGQQVTLRCSSQSGHNTVSWYQQALGQGPQFIFQYYREEENGRGNFPPRFSGLQFPNYSSELNVNALELDDSALYLCASSSTSGGGTKTQYFGPGTRLLVL.

The V call is TRBV5-3, the J call TRBJ2-3; D gene ambiguous. TRBV5-3 counts as an open reading frame of uncertain function. Trimming stripped 1 base from V and 2 bases from J, with 23 bases between. This CDR3 is 19 amino acids long. The CDR3 sequence: CARSLRRLYFKKHTDTQYF. DNA of the CDR3: TGTGCCAGAAGCTTGAGGCGGCTCTACTTTAAGAAACACACAGATACGCAGTATTTT.

CDR3 sequence reads: CASSSINTDTQYF. Written as DNA, the CDR3 is TGTGCCAGCAGCTCAATAAACACAGATACGCAGTATTTT. The chain uses TRBV7-9 and TRBJ2-3; D is unclear. This CDR3 spans 13 amino acids. Germline V gene data show CDR1 as SEHNR and CDR2 as FQNEAQ (reference sequence). V lost 4 bases and J 2 bases, leaving 7 bases between the germline ends.

J is TRBJ1-6 and V is TRBV19; no firm D call. Germline CDR1 reads LNHDA; CDR2 reads SQIVND (reference sequence). Between the trimmed V and J ends, which lost 10 bases and 4 bases, there was a span of 11 bases. This CDR3 contains 13 residues. CDR3 DNA: TGTGCCACCGCCGGGGAATATAATTCACCCCTCCACTTT. Its translation: CATAGEYNSPLHF.

The rearrangement links TRBV6-5 to TRBJ1-2; D is ambiguous. The V gene's germline CDR1 is MNHEY and CDR2 SVGAGI. This CDR3 contains 14 residues. With 0 bases removed from V and 2 bases from J, the gap between germline ends came to 7 bases. The DNA of the CDR3 is TGTGCCAGCAGTTACTCGGGTCGGAACTATGGCTACACCTTC. Residues: CASSYSGRNYGYTF.

The chain joins TRBV7-8 to TRBJ2-3; D may correspond to TRBD1 or TRBD2 (6 bases each). The germline gives CDR1 SGHVS, CDR2 FQNEAQ. CDR3 length equals 13 residues. Trimming removed 5 bases at V and 4 bases at J, with 10 bases between. The CDR3 DNA is TGTGCCAGCAGCCCGGGGGCTGCAGATACGCAGTATTTT. It is translated as CASSPGAADTQYF.